This TCR beta chain was obtained from a study of CXCR3-negative and CXCR3-positive naive CD8 T cells. Study-wide points: Higher TRB CDR3 hydrophobicity marked CXCR3-positive naive cells relative to CXCR3-negative naive cells. Whereas memory cells differed, naive CXCR3-negative and CXCR3-positive cells shared similar TRBV-TRBJ usage.

Concerning this clonotype itself: No antigen is known for it.

The authors gated naive CD8+ T cells as CD45RO-CCR7+CD27+CD95-. In preparing the TRB cDNA libraries, 5' RACE with UMI labels was used. After re-calling the 5' RACE reads, TCRdb lists one entry per CDR3 protein, DNA absent. This sample's clone table lists tens of thousands of distinct CDR3 sequences. The germline V gene encodes CDR1 LNHNV and CDR2 YYDKDF (reference sequence). The CDR3 covers 17 residues. The sequencing sample was made of naive CXCR3- CD8+ T cells from blood. Subset given: CD45RO-CCR7+CD27+CD95- naive CD8+ T cells lacking CXCR3 (TNR3-). The V call is TRBV15, the J call TRBJ2-7; checking the TCRdb D call of TRBD2 is not possible without DNA. The receptor was isolated from a human donor in good health. Some clones in this sample may be carry-over from other donors' samples. CDR3 loop: CATSRDLAGGRSYEQYF.